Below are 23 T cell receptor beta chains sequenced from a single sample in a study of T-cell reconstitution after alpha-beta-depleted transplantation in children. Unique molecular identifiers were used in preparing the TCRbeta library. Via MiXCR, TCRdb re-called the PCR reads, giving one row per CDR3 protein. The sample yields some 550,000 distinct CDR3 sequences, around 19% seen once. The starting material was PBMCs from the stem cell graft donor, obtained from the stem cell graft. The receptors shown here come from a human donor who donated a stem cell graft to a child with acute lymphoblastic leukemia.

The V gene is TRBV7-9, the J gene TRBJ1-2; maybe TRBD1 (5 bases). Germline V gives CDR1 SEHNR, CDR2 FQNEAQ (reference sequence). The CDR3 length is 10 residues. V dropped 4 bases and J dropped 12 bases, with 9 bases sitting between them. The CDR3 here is CASSSGRNTF. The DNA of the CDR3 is TGTGCCAGCAGCTCGGGGCGGAACACCTTC.

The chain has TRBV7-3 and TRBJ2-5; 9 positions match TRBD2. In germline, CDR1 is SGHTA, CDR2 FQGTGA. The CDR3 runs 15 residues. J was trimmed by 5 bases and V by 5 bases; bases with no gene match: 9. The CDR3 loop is CASSPSGAGRETQYF. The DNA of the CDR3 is TGTGCCAGCAGCCCTAGCGGGGCCGGACGGGAGACCCAGTACTTC.

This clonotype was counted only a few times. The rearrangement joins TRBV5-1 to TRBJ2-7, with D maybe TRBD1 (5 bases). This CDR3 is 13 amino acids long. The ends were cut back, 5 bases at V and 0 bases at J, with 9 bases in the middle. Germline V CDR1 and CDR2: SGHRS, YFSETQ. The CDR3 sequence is CASRSTASYEQYF. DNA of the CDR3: TGCGCCAGCAGATCGACAGCCTCCTACGAGCAGTACTTC.

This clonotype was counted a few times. The DNA for the CDR3 is TGTGCCAGCAGAATGGGACAGCTCACCGGGGAGCTGTTTTTT. Encoded protein: CASRMGQLTGELFF. The chain has TRBV25-1 and TRBJ2-2, with 7 positions matching TRBD1. CDR1 is MGHDK and CDR2 is SYGVNS in the germline V gene. The V and J ends lost 6 bases and 4 bases, in that order; junction bases with no gene match: 5. CDR3 size: 14 residues.

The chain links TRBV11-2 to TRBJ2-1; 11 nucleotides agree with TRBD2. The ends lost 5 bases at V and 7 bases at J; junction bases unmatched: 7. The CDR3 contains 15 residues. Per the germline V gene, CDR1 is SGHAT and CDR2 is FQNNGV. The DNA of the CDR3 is TGTGCCAGCAGCCCACTAGCGGGAGACTCGAATGAGCAGTTCTTC. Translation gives CASSPLAGDSNEQFF.

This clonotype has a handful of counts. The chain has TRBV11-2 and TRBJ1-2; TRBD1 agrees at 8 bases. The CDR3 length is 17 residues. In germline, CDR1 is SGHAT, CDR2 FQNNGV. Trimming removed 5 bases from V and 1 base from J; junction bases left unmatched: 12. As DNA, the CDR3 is TGTGCCAGCAGCCCGATCCAAGGCGGACAGGGTAACTATGGCTACACCTTC. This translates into CASSPIQGGQGNYGYTF. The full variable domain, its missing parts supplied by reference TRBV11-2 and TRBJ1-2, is EAGVAQSPRYKIIEKRQSVAFWCNPISGHATLYWYQQILGQGPKLLIQFQNNGVVDDSQLPKDRFSAERLKGVDSTLKIQPAKLEDSAVYLCASSPIQGGQGNYGYTFGSGTRLTVV.

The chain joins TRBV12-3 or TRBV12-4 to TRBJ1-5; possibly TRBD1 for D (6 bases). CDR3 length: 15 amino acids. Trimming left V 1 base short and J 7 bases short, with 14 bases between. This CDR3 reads CASSLEGDYGQPQHF. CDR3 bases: TGTGCCAGCAGTTTAGAGGGGGATTACGGGCAGCCCCAGCATTTT.

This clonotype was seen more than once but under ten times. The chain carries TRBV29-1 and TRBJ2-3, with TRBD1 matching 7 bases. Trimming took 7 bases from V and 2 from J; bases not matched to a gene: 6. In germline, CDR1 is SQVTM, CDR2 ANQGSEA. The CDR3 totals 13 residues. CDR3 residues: CSAGDRLTDTQYF. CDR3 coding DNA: TGCAGCGCCGGGGACAGACTCACAGATACGCAGTATTTT.

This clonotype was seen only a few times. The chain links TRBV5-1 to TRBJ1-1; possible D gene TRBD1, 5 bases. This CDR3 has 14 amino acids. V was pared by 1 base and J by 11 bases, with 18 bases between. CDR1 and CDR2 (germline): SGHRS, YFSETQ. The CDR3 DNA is TGCGCCAGCAGCTTGACAAGGCAGGGAGGTTACGCTTTCTTT. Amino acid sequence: CASSLTRQGGYAFF. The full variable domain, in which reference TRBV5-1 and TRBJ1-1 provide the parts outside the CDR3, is KAGVTQTPRYLIKTRGQQVTLSCSPISGHRSVSWYQQTPGQGLQFLFEYFSETQRNKGNFPGRFSGRQFSNSRSEMNVSTLELGDSALYLCASSLTRQGGYAFFGQGTRLTVV.

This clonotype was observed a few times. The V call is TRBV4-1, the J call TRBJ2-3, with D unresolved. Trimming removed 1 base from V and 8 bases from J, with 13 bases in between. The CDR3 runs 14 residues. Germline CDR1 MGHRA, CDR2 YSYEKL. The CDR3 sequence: CASSQVSSASTQYF. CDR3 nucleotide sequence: TGCGCCAGCAGCCAAGTGTCGTCAGCGAGTACGCAGTATTTT.

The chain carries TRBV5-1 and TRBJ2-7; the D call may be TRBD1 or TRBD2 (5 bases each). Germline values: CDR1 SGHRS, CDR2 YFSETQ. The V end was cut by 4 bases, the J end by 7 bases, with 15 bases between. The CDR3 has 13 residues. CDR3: CASSPSRDEEQYF. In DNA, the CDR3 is TGCGCCAGCAGCCCATCCCGGGACGAAGAGCAGTACTTC.

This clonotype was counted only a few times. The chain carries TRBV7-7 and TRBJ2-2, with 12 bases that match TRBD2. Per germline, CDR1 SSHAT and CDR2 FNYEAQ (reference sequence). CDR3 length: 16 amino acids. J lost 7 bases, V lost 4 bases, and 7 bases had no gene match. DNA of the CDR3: TGTGCCAGCAGCTGGACTAGCGGGAAGAAAGGCGGGGAGCTGTTTTTT. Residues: CASSWTSGKKGGELFF.

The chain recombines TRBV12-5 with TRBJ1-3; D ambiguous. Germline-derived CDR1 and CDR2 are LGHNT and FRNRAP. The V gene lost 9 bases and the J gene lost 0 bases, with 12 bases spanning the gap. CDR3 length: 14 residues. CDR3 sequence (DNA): TGTGCTAGCACAATCGGCATCTCTGGAAACACCATATATTTT. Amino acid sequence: CASTIGISGNTIYF.

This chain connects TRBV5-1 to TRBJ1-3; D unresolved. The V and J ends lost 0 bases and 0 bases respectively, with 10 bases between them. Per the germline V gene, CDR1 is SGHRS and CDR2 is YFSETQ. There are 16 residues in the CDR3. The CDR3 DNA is TGCGCCAGCAGCTTGGGATTCCTCCCCTCTGGAAACACCATATATTTT. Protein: CASSLGFLPSGNTIYF.

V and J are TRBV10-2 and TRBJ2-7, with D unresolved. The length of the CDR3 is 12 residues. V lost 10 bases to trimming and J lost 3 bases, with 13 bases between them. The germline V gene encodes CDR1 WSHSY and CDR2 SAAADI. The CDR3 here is CATSDGFYEQYF. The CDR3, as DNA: TGCGCCACCTCGGACGGTTTCTACGAGCAGTACTTC.

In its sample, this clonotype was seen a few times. Written as DNA, the CDR3 is TGTGCCAGCAGCCATCTTCTCCTGCCCCATGAGCAGTTCTTC. Its protein is CASSHLLLPHEQFF. The rearrangement uses TRBV14 and TRBJ2-1, with no clear D. The germline V gene encodes CDR1 SGHDN and CDR2 FVKESK. Between the trimmed V and J ends, which lost 3 bases and 8 bases, there was a span of 14 bases. The CDR3 loop spans 14 amino acids.

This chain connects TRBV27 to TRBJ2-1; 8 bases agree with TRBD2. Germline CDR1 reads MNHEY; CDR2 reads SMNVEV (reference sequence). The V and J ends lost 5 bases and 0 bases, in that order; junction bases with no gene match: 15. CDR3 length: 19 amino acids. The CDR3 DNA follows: TGTGCCAGCAGTCGGCCGGGACTAGACCCCTTTAGCTCCTACAATGAGCAGTTCTTC. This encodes CASSRPGLDPFSSYNEQFF.

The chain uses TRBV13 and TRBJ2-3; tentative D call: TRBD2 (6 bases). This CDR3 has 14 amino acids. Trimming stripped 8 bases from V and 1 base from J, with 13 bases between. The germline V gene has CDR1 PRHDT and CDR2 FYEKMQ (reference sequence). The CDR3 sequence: CASGRWGGTDTQYF. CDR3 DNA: TGTGCCAGCGGACGTTGGGGGGGCACAGATACGCAGTATTTT.

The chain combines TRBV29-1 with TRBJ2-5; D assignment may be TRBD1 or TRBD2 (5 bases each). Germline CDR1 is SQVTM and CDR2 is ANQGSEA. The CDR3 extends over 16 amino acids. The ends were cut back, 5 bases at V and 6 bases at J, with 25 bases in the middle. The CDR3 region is CSVRTVQGYGEKTQYF. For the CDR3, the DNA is TGCAGCGTTCGTACAGTTCAGGGTTACGGGGAAAAGACCCAGTACTTC. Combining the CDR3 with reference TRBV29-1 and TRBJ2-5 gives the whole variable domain SAVISQKPSRDICQRGTSLTIQCQVDSQVTMMFWYRQQPGQSLTLIATANQGSEATYESGFVIDKFPISRPNLTFSTLTVSNMSPEDSSIYLCSVRTVQGYGEKTQYFGPGTRLLVL.

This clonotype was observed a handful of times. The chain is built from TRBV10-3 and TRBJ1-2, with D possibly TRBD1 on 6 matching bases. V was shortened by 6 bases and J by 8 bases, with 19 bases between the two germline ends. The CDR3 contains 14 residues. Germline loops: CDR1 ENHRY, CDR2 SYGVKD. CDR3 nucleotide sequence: TGTGCCATCAGCGTAAAGCAGGGGTCGTCCGGCTACACCTTC. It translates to CAISVKQGSSGYTF.

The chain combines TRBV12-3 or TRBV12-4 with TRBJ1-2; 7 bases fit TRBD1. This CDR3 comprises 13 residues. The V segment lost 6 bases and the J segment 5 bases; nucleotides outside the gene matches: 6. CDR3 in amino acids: CASRRQGIYGYTF. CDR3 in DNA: TGTGCCAGCAGACGACAGGGAATTTATGGCTACACCTTC.

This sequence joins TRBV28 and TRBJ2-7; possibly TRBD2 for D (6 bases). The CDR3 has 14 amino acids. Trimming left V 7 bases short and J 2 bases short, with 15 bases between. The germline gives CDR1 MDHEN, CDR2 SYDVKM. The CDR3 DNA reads TGTGCCAGCACCGATCCGGGGACTGCCTACGAGCAGTACTTC. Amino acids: CASTDPGTAYEQYF.

CDR3 region: CASSPLDRIAYNEQFF. CDR3 DNA sequence: TGCGCCAGCAGCCCGCTCGACCGGATAGCCTACAATGAGCAGTTCTTC. The rearrangement joins TRBV5-1 to TRBJ2-1; the D is unclear. The germline CDR1 and CDR2 sequences are SGHRS and YFSETQ. The CDR3 sequence is 16 residues long. V was shortened by 4 bases and J by 2 bases, with 16 bases between the two germline ends.